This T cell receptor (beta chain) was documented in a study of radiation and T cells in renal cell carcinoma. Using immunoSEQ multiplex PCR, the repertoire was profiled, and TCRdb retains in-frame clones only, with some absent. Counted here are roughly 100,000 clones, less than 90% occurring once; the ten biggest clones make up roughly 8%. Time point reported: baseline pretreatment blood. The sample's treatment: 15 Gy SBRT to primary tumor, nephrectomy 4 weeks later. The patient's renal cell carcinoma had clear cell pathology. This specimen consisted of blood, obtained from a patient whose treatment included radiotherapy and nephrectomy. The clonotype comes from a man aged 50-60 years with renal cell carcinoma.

CDR3 DNA sequence: TGTGCCAGCAGTGGGGACAGCCGGACCTACGAGCAGTACTTC. Its protein product is CASSGDSRTYEQYF. The chain recombines TRBV9 with TRBJ2-7; 7 bases match TRBD1. Losses at the gene ends were 5 bases for V and 2 bases for J; bases not matched to a gene: 7. The CDR3 totals 14 residues. Germline V gene data show CDR1 as SGDLS and CDR2 as YYNGEE.